These 16 T cell receptor beta chains were all obtained from the same sample, sequenced in a study of blood T cells in healthy people across ages. Using a J-beta primer mix together with a sample-barcoded 5' primer, a second PCR was run for 7 to 11 cycles. TCRdb used MiXCR to reprocess the 5' RACE reads, holding one entry per CDR3 protein. The data hold around 940,000 distinct CDR3 sequences, with 51% observed a single time. The sequenced sample consisted of blood. Receptors originate from a woman aged 60-75 years in good health.

Notes on this clonotype: The junction differs from germline at one of its ends, possibly a read error. The chain combines TRBV29-1 with TRBJ2-5, with D tentatively TRBD1 (7 bases). The CDR3 has 12 amino acids. Germline V gene lookup returns CDR1 SQVTM and CDR2 ANQGSEA. CDR3 loop: CGVDEQGGTQYF. CDR3 sequence (DNA): TGCGGCGTGGACGAGCAGGGGGGGACCCAGTACTTC.

This clonotype was counted between two and nine times. This chain's CDR3 is CASSEANSFSTDTQYF. The CDR3 DNA reads as TGTGCCAGCAGTGAAGCGAACTCTTTCAGCACAGATACGCAGTATTTT. This sequence joins TRBV2 and TRBJ2-3; no clear D gene. The V gene's germline CDR1 is SNHLY and CDR2 FYNNEI. This CDR3 comprises 16 residues. The ends were cut back, 0 bases at V and 0 bases at J, with 10 bases in the middle.

The rearrangement links TRBV5-6 to TRBJ2-7, with 7 positions matching TRBD2. This CDR3 is built from 15 residues. Looked up from germline, CDR1 is SGHDT and CDR2 is YYEEEE. V lost 5 bases, J lost 2 bases, and 10 bases stayed unmatched. The CDR3 coding sequence is TGTGCCAGCAGTCTTCTGGGAGGGATTGCCTACGAGCAGTACTTC. This translates into CASSLLGGIAYEQYF.

This chain connects TRBV12-5 to TRBJ1-2, with D uncertain. The germline V gene has CDR1 LGHNT and CDR2 FRNRAP. Trimming stripped 1 base from V and 8 bases from J, with 8 bases between. The CDR3 runs to 12 residues. CDR3 loop: CASGLEVAGYTF. CDR3 DNA: TGTGCTAGTGGTTTGGAAGTTGCCGGCTACACCTTC.

A few counts support this clonotype. The chain uses TRBV6-2 or TRBV6-3 and TRBJ2-5; a weak D match, TRBD1 (6 bases). The CDR3 is 15 amino acids. Germline V lookup: CDR1 MNHEY, CDR2 SVGEGT. V was clipped by 6 bases and J by 2 bases, with 16 bases between them. The CDR3 sequence is CASSQIPGQQETQYF. The CDR3 DNA follows: TGTGCCAGCAGCCAAATACCGGGACAACAAGAGACCCAGTACTTC.

The chain has TRBV7-2 and TRBJ2-7, with TRBD2 matching 7 bases. Germline V gene lookup returns CDR1 SGHTA and CDR2 FQGNSA. This CDR3 has 14 residues. V dropped 1 base and J dropped 4; count of bases not matched to a gene: 4. Here the CDR3 reads CASSLVSGKYEQYF. CDR3 DNA: TGTGCCAGCAGCTTAGTCAGCGGGAAATACGAGCAGTACTTC.

This clonotype has a handful of counts. This sequence joins TRBV27 and TRBJ2-1, with D perhaps matching TRBD2 (6 bases). Germline loops: CDR1 MNHEY, CDR2 SMNVEV (reference sequence). This CDR3 has 14 amino acids. V was cut by 3 bases and J by 4 bases, with 10 bases left in between. The CDR3 DNA sequence: TGTGCCAGCAGTTTGGCTAGCGCTTACAATGAGCAGTTCTTC. It translates to CASSLASAYNEQFF.

In its sample, this clonotype was seen many times. The V gene is TRBV4-1, the J gene TRBJ2-7; the match to TRBD1 covers 11 bases. V lost 2 bases, J lost 3 bases, and 3 bases stayed unmatched. CDR1 is MGHRA and CDR2 is YSYEKL in the germline V gene. This CDR3 spans 15 amino acids. CDR3 region: CASSQSGTGGYEQYF. For the CDR3, the DNA is TGCGCCAGCAGCCAATCCGGGACAGGGGGCTACGAGCAGTACTTC.

This clonotype came up a few times. The rearrangement uses TRBV28 and TRBJ2-7; maybe TRBD1 (6 bases). Trimming left V 7 bases short and J 2 bases short, with 12 bases between. The CDR3 is 13 residues long. Germline CDR1 and CDR2: MDHEN and SYDVKM. The CDR3 DNA is TGTGCCAGCACCCCGGGACACACCTACGAGCAGTACTTC. This sequence encodes CASTPGHTYEQYF.

The rearrangement uses TRBV20-1 and TRBJ2-7, with 8 bases fitting TRBD2. Germline V CDR1 and CDR2: DFQATT, SNEGSKA (reference sequence). V shed 3 bases, J shed 3 bases, and the junction held 7 bases outside the gene matches. CDR3 length: 14 amino acids. This chain's CDR3 is CSARDLLAVYEQYF. The CDR3 nucleotides are TGCAGTGCTAGGGACTTACTAGCGGTCTACGAGCAGTACTTC.

Only a few counts were recorded for this clonotype. This chain connects TRBV5-1 to TRBJ1-4, with 9 bases that match TRBD1. V trimming: 0 bases; J trimming: 7 bases; junction bases outside the gene matches: 10. The CDR3 runs 17 residues. Germline CDR1 SGHRS, CDR2 YFSETQ. The CDR3 sequence is CASSLGLPGQGSEKLFF. The CDR3 DNA is TGCGCCAGCAGCTTGGGACTCCCGGGACAGGGATCTGAAAAACTGTTTTTT.

This chain uses TRBV2 with TRBJ2-4, with a tentative D call TRBD1 (6 bases). Trimming left V 3 bases short and J 8 bases short, with 17 bases between. The CDR3 runs 15 residues. CDR1 is SNHLY and CDR2 is FYNNEI in the germline V gene. The CDR3 DNA reads TGTGCCAGCAGTGATGAGGGGGACACCCGAGACATTCAGTACTTC. It specifies CASSDEGDTRDIQYF.

This chain links TRBV12-5 with TRBJ2-5, with D possibly TRBD1 on 5 matching bases. The V gene's germline CDR1 is LGHNT and CDR2 FRNRAP. V was pared by 2 bases and J by 5 bases, with 12 bases between. This CDR3 has 14 amino acids. The CDR3 region has the DNA TGTGCTAGTGGTTTGTCCAGGGCTCGGGAGACCCAGTACTTC. It specifies CASGLSRARETQYF.

The V and J genes are TRBV20-1 and TRBJ2-7, with D perhaps matching TRBD1 or TRBD2 (5 bases each). The ends were cut back, 2 bases at V and 2 bases at J, with 22 bases in the middle. CDR3 length: 17 amino acids. The germline CDR1 and CDR2 sequences are DFQATT and SNEGSKA (reference sequence). CDR3 sequence: CSARTRGWPLPTYEQYF. CDR3 bases: TGCAGTGCTAGAACGAGGGGATGGCCGCTACCAACCTACGAGCAGTACTTC.

The DNA of the CDR3 is TGTGCCAGCAGCCAAGTGAAAGTAGCGGGAGATACGCAGTATTTT. This translates into CASSQVKVAGDTQYF. V gene TRBV14 combines with J gene TRBJ2-3, with TRBD2 matching 7 bases. The CDR3 has 15 amino acids. J lost 5 bases, V lost 1 base, and 6 bases had no gene match. Germline-derived CDR1 and CDR2 are SGHDN and FVKESK. The full variable domain, completed using reference TRBV14 and TRBJ2-3, is EAGVTQFPSHSVIEKGQTVTLRCDPISGHDNLYWYRRVMGKEIKFLLHFVKESKQDESGMPNNRFLAERTGGTYSTLKVQPAELEDSGVYFCASSQVKVAGDTQYFGPGTRLTVL.

V and J are TRBV4-2 and TRBJ2-1, with D possibly TRBD1 on 6 matching bases. This CDR3 region has 18 residues. The germline CDR1 and CDR2 sequences are LGHNA and YNFKEQ. V was cut by 0 bases and J by 2 bases, with 17 bases left in between. The CDR3 is CASSQEIGQTTPYNEQFF. The CDR3 DNA follows: TGTGCCAGCAGCCAAGAAATCGGACAGACGACGCCCTACAATGAGCAGTTCTTC.